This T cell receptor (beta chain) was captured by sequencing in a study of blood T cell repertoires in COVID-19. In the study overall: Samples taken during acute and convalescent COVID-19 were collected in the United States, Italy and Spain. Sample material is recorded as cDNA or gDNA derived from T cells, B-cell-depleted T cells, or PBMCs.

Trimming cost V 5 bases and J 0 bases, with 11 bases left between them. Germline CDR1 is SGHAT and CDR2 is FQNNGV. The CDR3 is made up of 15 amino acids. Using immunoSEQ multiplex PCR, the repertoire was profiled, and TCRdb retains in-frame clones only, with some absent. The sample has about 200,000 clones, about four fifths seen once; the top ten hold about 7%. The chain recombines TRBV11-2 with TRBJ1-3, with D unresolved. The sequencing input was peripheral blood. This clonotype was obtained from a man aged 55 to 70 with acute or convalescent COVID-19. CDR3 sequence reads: CASSPTSLSGNTIYF. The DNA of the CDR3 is TGTGCCAGCAGCCCAACGTCACTCTCTGGAAACACCATATATTTT.